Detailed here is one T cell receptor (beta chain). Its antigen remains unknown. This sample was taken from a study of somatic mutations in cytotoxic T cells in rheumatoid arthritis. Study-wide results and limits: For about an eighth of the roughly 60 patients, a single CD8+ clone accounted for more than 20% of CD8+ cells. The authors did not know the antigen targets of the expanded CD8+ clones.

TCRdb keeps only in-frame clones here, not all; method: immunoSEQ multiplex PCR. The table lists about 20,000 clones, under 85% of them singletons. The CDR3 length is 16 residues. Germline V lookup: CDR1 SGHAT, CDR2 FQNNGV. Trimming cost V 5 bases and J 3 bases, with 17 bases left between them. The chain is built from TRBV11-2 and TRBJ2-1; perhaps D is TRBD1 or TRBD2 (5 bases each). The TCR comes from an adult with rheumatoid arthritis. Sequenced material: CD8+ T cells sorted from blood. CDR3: CASSPYPRGVYNEQFF. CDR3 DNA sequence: TGTGCCAGCAGCCCTTACCCTCGGGGCGTCTACAATGAGCAGTTCTTC. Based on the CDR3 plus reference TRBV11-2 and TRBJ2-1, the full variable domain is EAGVAQSPRYKIIEKRQSVAFWCNPISGHATLYWYQQILGQGPKLLIQFQNNGVVDDSQLPKDRFSAERLKGVDSTLKIQPAKLEDSAVYLCASSPYPRGVYNEQFFGPGTRLTVL.